This TCR beta chain originates from a study of blood T cell repertoires in COVID-19 (dated by TCRdb to 2019 to 2021). With regard to the full study: Collaborator samples came from the United States, Italy and Spain and covered acute and convalescent phases of COVID-19. The prospective study material was composed of cDNA or gDNA derived from T cells, B-cell-depleted T cells, or PBMCs. The samples were drawn from the first 160 participants of the ongoing ImmuneRACE study and from some 1,300 subjects provided by 6 global collaborators. Nearly every sample came with metadata listing a de-identified subject ID, COVID-19 status, age in years and sex. The dataset comprised deeply sampled blood TCRbeta repertoires from subjects exposed to, actively infected with, or recovered from COVID-19. The repertoires were released in a freely available public database intended as a resource for research on the immune response to SARS-CoV-2. Where available, HLA class I and class II types were taken from metadata supplied by the sample provider and were not determined by assay-based typing. Summary of the overall study and its limitations: The quantity of clinical and demographic metadata differed by source and by participant and was supplied without curation.

Each collaborating institution followed its own protocols to collect whole blood in K2EDTA tubes. Collaborator samples were shipped for TCRbeta analysis as frozen whole blood, isolated PBMCs, or DNA extracted from either sample type. Looking up the germline V gene yields CDR1 KGHSH and CDR2 LQKENI. A distance of 14 bases separates the germline ends of V and J, which lose 4 bases and 5 bases respectively. The CDR3 has 14 amino acids, counting the end cysteine and phenylalanine. Only the CDR3 region is kept as DNA, spanning 42 bases read in frame from base 1. A word on this clone: Its antigen remains undetermined. No quality values exist for individual bases; no much larger clone is one base distant.

TCRbeta CDR3 regions were amplified from genomic DNA by means of the immunoSEQ Assay, a bias-controlled multiplex PCR. For the original study's pipeline: The number of nucleated cells in each sample was estimated by amplification of reference gene primers within the assay. To quantify the absolute abundance of each unique TCRbeta CDR3 rearrangement, sequence reads were collapsed and filtered. For each sample, productive Simpson clonality was calculated as the square root of Simpson's diversity index over productive rearrangements. This is the immuneACCESS table as TCRdb keeps it, with only in-frame sequences that have V and J called. A part of the clones is gone; compared with another copy, unresolved V genes explain less than half, and the rest is unexplained. V and J calls and clone size are those listed in that table; D and trimming were worked out from the DNA. Here the sample has 85,000 to 100,000 clones; 70% to 85% occur a single time. Just under 25% of the sample belongs to the ten largest clones.

The rearrangement combines TRBV18 with TRBJ2-5, with TRBD2 tentatively as D gene (6 bases match). The specimen was peripheral blood. The clonotype originates from a woman aged 55-69 years in a cohort sampled during active or convalescent COVID-19. The CDR3 sequence is CASSLHRGGETQYF. The DNA sequence is given as TGTGCCAGCTCACTTCATCGTGGGGGGGAGACCCAGTACTTC.